This entry describes one T cell receptor (beta chain). Its antigen is as yet unknown. V lost 5 bases and J lost 3; bases outside the gene matches: 7. Germline values: CDR1 MNHEY, CDR2 SMNVEV (reference sequence). The CDR3 is 14 amino acids. The record originates from a study of T-cell reconstitution after alpha-beta-depleted transplantation in children. This sample's TCRbeta library carried unique molecular identifier barcodes. TCRdb redid the calling of the PCR reads with MiXCR, one entry per CDR3 protein. The data hold fewer than 500,000 distinct CDR3 sequences, with roughly two fifths observed a single time. General study results and limits: Newly made T cells mostly supplied T-cell counts and diversity one year after transplant. Several hundred expanded graft clones reportedly supplied alpha-beta T cells about two months after transplant. For some patients, TCRbeta diversity was high at day 60 because of recipient T cells and thymic progenitors that survived.

This rearrangement joins TRBV27 to TRBJ2-7; 7 positions agree with TRBD1. The source is a girl aged 2 to 10 with aplastic anemia, due to receive a stem cell transplant. Sequencing was performed on PBMCs, taken before TCRalphabeta/CD19-depleted stem cell transplant. The CDR3 here is CASSLRTGNYEQYF. The CDR3 nucleotides are TGTGCCAGCAGTCTACGGACAGGAAACTACGAGCAGTACTTC.